These 24 T cell receptor beta chains originate from one sample sequenced in a study of shared clonotypes between healthy human individuals. Clones were read by immunoSEQ multiplex PCR, and TCRdb kept only the in-frame ones, dropping some. Among about 2.4 million clones listed, about 92% were seen once. The sample comprised naive CD4+ T cells sorted from blood. The subset: CD45RA+ positively selected. The receptors stem from a man in his late teens or twenties in good health.

The V gene is TRBV7-2, the J gene TRBJ2-7; tentatively, D is TRBD2 (6 bases). The CDR3 consists of 13 residues. Germline CDR1 SGHTA, CDR2 FQGNSA. With 6 bases removed from V and 6 bases from J, the gap between germline ends came to 15 bases. CDR3 nucleotide sequence: TGTGCCAGCAGTGTTGGCCCAGCGGGCGAGCAGTACTTC. This encodes CASSVGPAGEQYF.

The J gene is TRBJ2-7, the V gene TRBV6-1; TRBD1 aligns across 10 bases. CDR1 and CDR2 (germline): MNHNS, SASEGT. Trimming at V came to 3 bases and at J to 4 bases, leaving 6 bases not matched to a gene. The CDR3 runs 15 residues. The CDR3 DNA is TGTGCCAGCAGTGAGACGACAGGGGGCTGGTACGAGCAGTACTTC. Translation: CASSETTGGWYEQYF.

The chain has TRBV5-1 and TRBJ2-7; the D gene is possibly TRBD1 (6 bases). Trimming removed 3 bases from V and 3 bases from J, with 16 bases in between. Germline values: CDR1 SGHRS, CDR2 YFSETQ. CDR3 length equals 15 residues. The CDR3 DNA is TGCGCCAGCAGCTCTCCCGGGACACTAAACTACGAGCAGTACTTC. This sequence encodes CASSSPGTLNYEQYF.

V usage is TRBV19 and J usage is TRBJ1-1; maybe TRBD1 (5 bases). The V gene lost 3 bases and the J gene lost 1 base, with 18 bases spanning the gap. Germline CDR1 is LNHDA and CDR2 is SQIVND (reference sequence). This CDR3 is built from 17 residues. The CDR3, as DNA: TGTGCCAGTAGTATGAGAATAATACGGGGCCCGAACACTGAAGCTTTCTTT. It yields the protein CASSMRIIRGPNTEAFF. The full variable domain, completed using reference TRBV19 and TRBJ1-1, is DGGITQSPKYLFRKEGQNVTLSCEQNLNHDAMYWYRQDPGQGLRLIYYSQIVNDFQKGDIAEGYSVSREKKESFPLTVTSAQKNPTAFYLCASSMRIIRGPNTEAFFGQGTRLTVV.

Concerning this clone: Other DNA sequences in the sample encode the same CDR3. The chain employs TRBV2 and TRBJ1-2; D ambiguous. Trimming left V 1 base short and J 2 bases short, with 5 bases between. Germline V gene lookup returns CDR1 SNHLY and CDR2 FYNNEI. The CDR3 runs 13 residues. The CDR3 DNA reads TGTGCCAGCAGTGAAGGGCGGAACTATGGCTACACCTTC. This gives the protein CASSEGRNYGYTF.

The V and J genes are TRBV7-2 and TRBJ2-7; D possibly uses TRBD1 or TRBD2 (6 bases each). From germline, CDR1 is SGHTA and CDR2 FQGNSA. The CDR3 contains 14 residues. Trimming left V 1 base short and J 2 bases short, with 9 bases between. The CDR3 nucleotides are TGTGCCAGCAGCTTAGGGGGGGCAGCCTACGAGCAGTACTTC. This sequence encodes CASSLGGAAYEQYF. Drawing the rest from reference TRBV7-2 and TRBJ2-7, the complete variable domain is GAGVSQSPSNKVTEKGKDVELRCDPISGHTALYWYRQSLGQGLEFLIYFQGNSAPDKSGLPSDRFSAERTGGSVSTLTIQRTQQEDSAVYLCASSLGGAAYEQYFGPGTRLTVT.

This clone occurred once. The chain links TRBV30 to TRBJ2-7; TRBD1 aligns across 8 bases. Looked up from germline, CDR1 is GTSNPN and CDR2 is SVGIG (reference sequence). V was clipped by 5 bases and J by 3 bases; unmatched bases: 3. This CDR3 contains 12 residues. The CDR3 sequence: CAWGGTGYEQYF. As DNA, the CDR3 is TGTGCCTGGGGCGGGACAGGCTACGAGCAGTACTTC.

The chain recombines TRBV7-9 with TRBJ2-1; 10 bases agree with TRBD1. From germline, CDR1 is SEHNR and CDR2 FQNEAQ (reference sequence). The V segment lost 6 bases and the J segment 0 bases; nucleotides outside the gene matches: 8. This CDR3 contains 17 residues. The CDR3 DNA sequence: TGTGCCAGCAGTCTAGGGACAGGGGATAGCTCCTACAATGAGCAGTTCTTC. Translated, it gives CASSLGTGDSSYNEQFF.

A few counts support this clone. V is TRBV23-1 and J is TRBJ2-7; D is unresolved. Being an ORF, TRBV23-1 has a function that is uncertain. This CDR3 is 13 amino acids long. V dropped 4 bases and J dropped 0 bases, with 7 bases sitting between them. Here the CDR3 reads CASSPHSSYEQYF. The CDR3 nucleotides are TGCGCCAGCAGTCCCCACAGCTCCTACGAGCAGTACTTC.

The chain links TRBV18 to TRBJ2-7, with 12 nucleotides matching TRBD2. The V and J ends lost 2 bases and 5 bases, in that order; junction bases with no gene match: 4. CDR3 size: 15 residues. CDR1 and CDR2 from the germline V gene are KGHSH and LQKENI. CDR3 coding DNA: TGTGCCAGCTCACCAGGACTAGCGGGGTACGACGAGCAGTACTTC. As protein: CASSPGLAGYDEQYF. The variable domain in full, with the rest retrieved from reference TRBV18 and TRBJ2-7, is NAGVMQNPRHLVRRRGQEARLRCSPMKGHSHVYWYRQLPEEGLKFMVYLQKENIIDESGMPKERFSAEFPKEGPSILRIQQVVRGDSAAYFCASSPGLAGYDEQYFGPGTRLTVT.

CDR3 protein: CASSPEGGKYEQYF. In DNA form, the CDR3 reads TGTGCCAGCTCACCGGAGGGAGGTAAATACGAGCAGTACTTC. The chain is built from TRBV18 and TRBJ2-7; tentatively, D is TRBD2 (6 bases). The CDR3 runs to 14 residues. Germline V gene lookup returns CDR1 KGHSH and CDR2 LQKENI. Trimming took 3 bases from V and 4 from J, leaving 13 bases between them.

The chain recombines TRBV5-1 with TRBJ1-5; 7 nucleotides agree with TRBD1. V lost 0 bases, J lost 12 bases, and 6 bases stayed unmatched. The germline V gene encodes CDR1 SGHRS and CDR2 YFSETQ. The CDR3 has 13 residues. CDR3: CASSLAVQGDQHF. The DNA for the CDR3 is TGCGCCAGCAGCTTGGCAGTCCAGGGGGACCAGCATTTT.

The chain combines TRBV29-1 with TRBJ1-2; D is ambiguous. The germline V and J ends were trimmed by 3 bases and 2 bases, with 16 bases remaining between them. Germline V gene sequence: CDR1 SQVTM, CDR2 ANQGSEA. The CDR3 is 15 amino acids. The CDR3: CSVDSLDPTNYGYTF. As DNA, the CDR3 is TGCAGCGTTGATTCCCTTGACCCTACAAACTATGGCTACACCTTC.

CDR3 nucleotide sequence: TGTGCCATCAGTGAGCCTGGGGAGGGGGCCTATGGCTACACCTTC. Translating gives CAISEPGEGAYGYTF. This rearrangement joins TRBV10-3 to TRBJ1-2; 7 nucleotides align to TRBD1. V lost 2 bases, J lost 4 bases, and 7 bases stayed unmatched. Germline loops: CDR1 ENHRY, CDR2 SYGVKD. The CDR3 length is 15 residues.

The chain combines TRBV5-1 with TRBJ2-7, with TRBD2 matching 7 bases. With 4 bases clipped from V and 7 bases from J, the junction kept 14 bases outside the gene matches. CDR3 length: 15 amino acids. Germline CDR1 and CDR2: SGHRS and YFSETQ. CDR3 protein: CASSPGGRPVEEQYF. For the CDR3, the DNA is TGCGCCAGCAGCCCGGGAGGCAGACCCGTCGAAGAGCAGTACTTC.

Only one count was recorded for this clone. The rearrangement joins TRBV5-1 to TRBJ2-7, with D possibly matching TRBD1 (5 bases). V shed 0 bases and J shed 1 base, with 11 bases lying between them. The CDR3 sequence is 15 residues long. CDR1 is SGHRS, CDR2 YFSETQ, per germline. CDR3 nucleotides: TGCGCCAGCAGCTTGGGACAGATCGGTTCCTACGAGCAGTACTTC. This encodes CASSLGQIGSYEQYF.

V is TRBV5-4 and J is TRBJ2-7; 9 bases align to TRBD2. CDR1 SGHNT and CDR2 YYREEE come from the germline V gene (reference sequence). This CDR3 comprises 17 residues. V was pared by 4 bases and J by 0 bases, with 11 bases of the junction left unmatched. This CDR3 reads CASSLQAGGWSSYEQYF. In DNA form, the CDR3 reads TGTGCCAGCAGCCTTCAGGCGGGAGGGTGGAGCTCCTACGAGCAGTACTTC.

The chain is built from TRBV4-3 and TRBJ1-1; D uncertain. Germline CDR1 is LGHNA and CDR2 is YSLEER. V gave up 3 bases and J gave up 1 base, with 9 bases separating them. This CDR3 has 14 residues. Here the CDR3 reads CASSHKASNTEAFF. The CDR3 nucleotides read TGCGCCAGCAGCCACAAGGCGTCGAACACTGAAGCTTTCTTT.

The rearrangement uses TRBV29-1 and TRBJ2-2; the match to TRBD2 covers 7 bases. Trimming took 4 bases from V and 3 from J; bases not matched to a gene: 5. The CDR3 totals 14 residues. Germline V gene data show CDR1 as SQVTM and CDR2 as ANQGSEA. CDR3 sequence: CSVASGVDTGELFF. Written as DNA, the CDR3 is TGCAGCGTTGCAAGCGGGGTTGACACCGGGGAGCTGTTTTTT.

J is TRBJ2-3 and V is TRBV9, with D perhaps TRBD1 (6 bases). The CDR3 length is 15 residues. Trimming stripped 0 bases from V and 2 bases from J, with 10 bases between. Germline V gene data show CDR1 as SGDLS and CDR2 as YYNGEE. CDR3 loop: CASSVGEGVTDTQYF. The CDR3 DNA sequence: TGTGCCAGCAGCGTAGGTGAGGGGGTCACAGATACGCAGTATTTT.

V usage is TRBV5-5 and J usage is TRBJ2-7, with a tentative D call TRBD1 (5 bases). The CDR3 is made up of 13 amino acids. V was cut by 7 bases and J by 0 bases, with 11 bases left in between. Germline V gene lookup returns CDR1 SGHKS and CDR2 YYEKEE (reference sequence). CDR3 sequence (DNA): TGTGCCAGCGACAGACAGAGCTCCTACGAGCAGTACTTC. Translated: CASDRQSSYEQYF.

Remarks on this clone: The sample has other DNA sequences that encode this CDR3 too. The rearrangement uses TRBV18 and TRBJ2-2; 8 nucleotides align to TRBD1. With V trimmed by 4 bases and J by 4 bases, 2 bases remained unmatched. The germline CDR1 and CDR2 sequences are KGHSH and LQKENI. The CDR3 consists of 14 residues. CDR3 nucleotides: TGTGCCAGCTCACGGCAGGGGGCCACCGGGGAGCTGTTTTTT. It is translated as CASSRQGATGELFF.

In nucleotides, the CDR3 is TGTGCCAGCAGCTTAGGGGCATTACGAGACGGGGGCTACACCTTC. Residues: CASSLGALRDGGYTF. The chain couples TRBV7-8 to TRBJ1-2; D gene ambiguous. Trimming removed 1 base at V and 8 bases at J, with 17 bases between. The CDR3 extends over 15 amino acids. Germline CDR1 reads SGHVS; CDR2 reads FQNEAQ. The entire variable domain, with the rest obtained from reference TRBV7-8 and TRBJ1-2, is as follows: GAGVSQSPRYKVAKRGQDVALRCDPISGHVSLFWYQQALGQGPEFLTYFQNEAQLDKSGLPSDRFFAERPEGSVSTLKIQRTQQEDSAVYLCASSLGALRDGGYTFGSGTRLTVV.

This clone turned up a few times. CDR3 sequence: CASSGQGSYNSPLHF. Written as DNA, the CDR3 is TGTGCCAGCTCGGGACAGGGGTCCTATAATTCACCCCTCCACTTT. J is TRBJ1-6 and V is TRBV2; the match to TRBD1 covers 10 bases. Trimming at V came to 8 bases and at J to 1 base, leaving 2 bases not matched to a gene. Germline V gene sequence: CDR1 SNHLY, CDR2 FYNNEI. This CDR3 spans 15 amino acids.